Listed below are T cell receptor beta chains from one sample, sequenced in a study of response to subunit inactivated influenza vaccine. TCRdb reprocessed the RT-PCR reads via MiXCR and lists one record per CDR3 protein. The sample gives around 790,000 distinct CDR3 sequences, 21% of which show up once; about 9.4% is in the top ten. The sample here was PBMCs from blood, taken 5 to 6 days after vaccination. Receptors were obtained from a man aged 50-59 years who received an inactivated influenza vaccine. CDR3s include the opening cysteine and the closing phenylalanine or tryptophan. The D gene is left open where the match is weak. Size values are once, few and many counts, or a class for expanded clones, and some rows have none.

few,-,TRBV11-2,TRBJ2-3,17,CASSLGVGIFSTDTQYF,TGTGCCAGCAGCTTAGGTGTGGGAATATTTTCCACAGATACGCAGTATTTT
few,-,TRBV10-3,TRBJ1-2,10,CAISENGYTF,TGTGCCATCAGTGAAAATGGCTACACCTTC
few,-,TRBV7-9,TRBJ2-7,14,CASSPGGSDYEQYF,TGTGCCAGCAGCCCCGGGGGTTCCGACTACGAGCAGTACTTC
once,TRBD2,TRBV14,TRBJ2-7,15,CASSPGTSGRGEQYF,TGTGCCAGCAGCCCCGGGACTAGCGGGAGGGGCGAGCAGTACTTC
-,-,TRBV27,TRBJ1-2,17,CASRRRGTRGLRPGYTF,TGTGCCAGCAGACGACGTGGGACCCGAGGGTTAAGGCCTGGCTACACCTTC
few,-,TRBV6-1,TRBJ2-1,18,CASRTSTGIGGNYNEQFF,TGTGCCAGCAGAACCTCGACGGGGATTGGCGGGAACTACAATGAGCAGTTCTTC
-,-,TRBV20-1,TRBJ2-1,12,CSALKSRNEQFF,TGCAGTGCCCTAAAATCTAGAAATGAGCAGTTCTTC
-,-,TRBV9,TRBJ2-2,16,CASSVDGGQNTGELFF,TGTGCCAGCAGCGTAGATGGGGGACAAAACACCGGGGAGCTGTTTTTT
few,-,TRBV27,TRBJ2-2,15,CASTYDRSNTGELFF,TGTGCCAGCACCTACGACAGGTCGAACACCGGGGAGCTGTTTTTT
few,TRBD2,TRBV20-1,TRBJ2-3,15,CSARAAAGGIDTQYF,TGCAGTGCTAGAGCAGCAGCGGGGGGGATAGATACGCAGTATTTT
-,-,TRBV29-1,TRBJ1-2,11,CSVEAGGGYTF,TGCAGCGTTGAAGCGGGTGGGGGCTACACCTTC
few,TRBD1,TRBV6-1,TRBJ1-4,14,CASSRDRLDEKLFF,TGTGCCAGCAGCCGGGACAGGTTGGATGAAAAACTGTTTTTT
few,-,TRBV10-3,TRBJ2-1,11,CAIRGMREQFF,TGTGCCATCAGGGGAATGAGGGAGCAGTTCTTC